Listed here are 22 T cell receptor beta chains from one sample, sequenced in a study of OX40 agonist ivuxolimab in advanced cancers. Sequencing used immunoSEQ multiplex PCR; TCRdb keeps in-frame clones, though not all of them. The sample records 53,000 or so clones, less than 85% being singletons. Sample: CD4+ or CD8+ T cells sorted from blood, taken in a trial of the OX40 agonist ivuxolimab. The receptors originated from an adult with an advanced solid tumor such as melanoma, head and neck, liver or kidney cancer.

The chain joins TRBV5-4 to TRBJ2-1; 7 nucleotides line up with TRBD1. The CDR3 sequence is 15 residues long. Germline CDR1 and CDR2: SGHNT and YYREEE (reference sequence). Unmatched junction bases numbered 7, after V lost 4 bases and J lost 3 bases. DNA of the CDR3: TGTGCCAGCAGCCCAGGGACAGTTGACTACAATGAGCAGTTCTTC. Amino acids: CASSPGTVDYNEQFF. Full variable domain (outside the CDR3, taken from reference TRBV5-4 and TRBJ2-1): ETGVTQSPTHLIKTRGQQVTLRCSSQSGHNTVSWYQQALGQGPQFIFQYYREEENGRGNFPPRFSGLQFPNYSSELNVNALELDDSALYLCASSPGTVDYNEQFFGPGTRLTVL.

The J gene is TRBJ2-3, the V gene TRBV18, with 7 nucleotides matching TRBD2. This CDR3 region has 15 residues. From germline, CDR1 is KGHSH and CDR2 LQKENI. The J segment lost 5 bases and the V segment lost 2 bases, leaving 7 bases of the junction unmatched. CDR3 sequence: CASSPSGMRGDTQYF. The CDR3 region has the DNA TGTGCCAGCTCACCAAGCGGGATGCGGGGAGATACGCAGTATTTT.

This clone turned up a few times. The chain couples TRBV29-1 to TRBJ2-3; 7 bases are shared with TRBD1. V trimming: 5 bases; J trimming: 2 bases; junction bases outside the gene matches: 4. Germline loops: CDR1 SQVTM, CDR2 ANQGSEA. CDR3 length: 13 amino acids. The chain's CDR3 is CSVQTGYTDTQYF. The CDR3 coding sequence is TGCAGCGTTCAGACAGGGTACACAGATACGCAGTATTTT.

This rearrangement joins TRBV5-4 to TRBJ2-1; TRBD2 matches 7 bases. Germline values: CDR1 SGHNT, CDR2 YYREEE (reference sequence). V was pared by 1 base and J by 0 bases, with 4 bases of the junction left unmatched. The CDR3 is made up of 16 amino acids. In nucleotides, the CDR3 is TGTGCCAGCAGCTTGAGTGGGAGGGCCTCCTACAATGAGCAGTTCTTC. As protein: CASSLSGRASYNEQFF.

The rearrangement joins TRBV4-1 to TRBJ2-1; 13 nucleotides match TRBD2. Germline V gene sequence: CDR1 MGHRA, CDR2 YSYEKL. The CDR3 is 14 residues long. After removal of 4 bases from V and 8 bases from J, the junction contained 2 bases not matched to a gene. CDR3 sequence reads: CASSLGLAGDEQFF. The CDR3 DNA is TGCGCCAGCAGCCTCGGACTAGCGGGAGATGAGCAGTTCTTC.

This clone is medium-sized within its sample. J is TRBJ2-5 and V is TRBV28, with 8 bases fitting TRBD2. CDR3 length equals 16 residues. The germline V gene has CDR1 MDHEN and CDR2 SYDVKM. V lost 6 bases and J lost 5; bases outside the gene matches: 14. This CDR3 reads CASSPTASGRRETQYF. CDR3 DNA: TGTGCCAGCAGCCCGACGGCTAGCGGGCGAAGGGAGACCCAGTACTTC.

This chain joins TRBV28 and TRBJ2-4, with a possible D match to TRBD2 (6 bases). This CDR3 comprises 14 residues. V lost 8 bases to trimming and J lost 3 bases, with 14 bases between them. CDR1 MDHEN and CDR2 SYDVKM come from the germline V gene. CDR3 in amino acids: CASEWGVGKNIQYF. CDR3 sequence (DNA): TGTGCCAGCGAATGGGGGGTTGGCAAAAACATTCAGTACTTC.

This sequence joins TRBV19 and TRBJ2-1; D remains unclear. V lost 3 bases and J lost 0, with 6 bases in between. The CDR3 loop spans 14 amino acids. In germline, CDR1 is LNHDA, CDR2 SQIVND (reference sequence). CDR3 in DNA: TGTGCCAGTAGTATCGGGTTCTCCTACAATGAGCAGTTCTTC. This sequence encodes CASSIGFSYNEQFF.

V gene TRBV11-2 combines with J gene TRBJ1-1; 7 bases agree with TRBD1. J gave up 1 base and V 5 bases, and 10 bases lay outside the gene matches. The CDR3 covers 16 residues. Germline lookup yields CDR1 SGHAT and CDR2 FQNNGV. CDR3 region: CASSQDRFVANTEAFF. Written as DNA, the CDR3 is TGTGCCAGCAGCCAGGACAGGTTCGTTGCGAACACTGAAGCTTTCTTT. Together with reference TRBV11-2 and TRBJ1-1, the CDR3 gives the full variable domain: EAGVAQSPRYKIIEKRQSVAFWCNPISGHATLYWYQQILGQGPKLLIQFQNNGVVDDSQLPKDRFSAERLKGVDSTLKIQPAKLEDSAVYLCASSQDRFVANTEAFFGQGTRLTVV.

This clone was seen a single time. This sequence joins TRBV11-2 and TRBJ1-2; unclear D gene. Germline values: CDR1 SGHAT, CDR2 FQNNGV. Trimming removed 3 bases from V and 6 bases from J, with 8 bases in between. The length of the CDR3 is 12 residues. In nucleotides, the CDR3 is TGTGCCAGCAGCTTCGGAGAACATGGCTACACCTTC. This sequence encodes CASSFGEHGYTF.

This clone was picked up one time. This rearrangement joins TRBV7-6 to TRBJ2-3; D not resolved. The CDR3 runs to 14 residues. Germline values: CDR1 SGHVS, CDR2 FNYEAQ. V lost 4 bases and J 1 base, leaving 9 bases between the germline ends. The CDR3: CASSSEVRTDTQYF. The CDR3 DNA reads TGTGCCAGCAGCTCCGAGGTCCGCACAGATACGCAGTATTTT.

V gene TRBV29-1 combines with J gene TRBJ1-1, with TRBD1 matching over 7 bases. Unmatched junction bases numbered 6, after V lost 4 bases and J lost 4 bases. The CDR3 length is 13 residues. Germline V gives CDR1 SQVTM, CDR2 ANQGSEA. CDR3 in amino acids: CSVGKGALTEAFF. The CDR3 bases are TGCAGCGTTGGGAAGGGGGCGCTCACTGAAGCTTTCTTT.

A word on this clone: A junction boundary mismatches the germline segment, possibly from a read error. The CDR3 is CSAPRSRF. As DNA, the CDR3 is TGCAGTGCTCCCCGGTCTCGGTTT. This chain connects TRBV20-1 to TRBJ1-1; D gene uncertain. CDR1 DFQATT and CDR2 SNEGSKA come from the germline V gene (reference sequence). This CDR3 contains 8 residues.

This clone was observed once. This chain uses TRBV5-1 with TRBJ2-6, with 8 nucleotides matching TRBD1. The ends lost 3 bases at V and 1 base at J; junction bases unmatched: 9. In germline, CDR1 is SGHRS, CDR2 YFSETQ. The CDR3 is 18 residues long. CDR3 sequence reads: CASSSGGQGRSGANVLTF. The CDR3 DNA reads TGCGCCAGCAGCTCAGGTGGACAGGGAAGATCTGGGGCCAACGTCCTGACTTTC.

The CDR3 DNA reads TGCGCCAGCAGCTTGATAGGGTACGGCTACGAGCAGTACTTC. Translation: CASSLIGYGYEQYF. The gene calls are TRBV5-1 and TRBJ2-7; D is ambiguous. The germline V gene has CDR1 SGHRS and CDR2 YFSETQ. Trimming removed 1 base from V and 3 bases from J, with 11 bases in between. This CDR3 has 14 residues.

The chain employs TRBV2 and TRBJ2-3; 11 positions match TRBD2. Germline CDR1 is SNHLY and CDR2 is FYNNEI. The CDR3 totals 17 residues. Trimming removed 6 bases from V and 1 base from J; junction bases left unmatched: 9. This CDR3 is CASSIAGGRFGTDTQYF. The CDR3 bases are TGTGCCAGCAGCATAGCGGGAGGGCGGTTTGGCACAGATACGCAGTATTTT.

V is TRBV11-2 and J is TRBJ2-5, with TRBD1 matching 8 bases. This CDR3 has 14 amino acids. Trimming removed 3 bases from V and 0 bases from J; junction bases left unmatched: 0. Germline loops: CDR1 SGHAT, CDR2 FQNNGV. DNA for the CDR3: TGTGCCAGCAGCTTGGACAGGGACCAAGAGACCCAGTACTTC. Protein sequence: CASSLDRDQETQYF.

This clone appeared once. The chain joins TRBV28 to TRBJ2-5; D gene uncertain. Germline V gene data show CDR1 as MDHEN and CDR2 as SYDVKM. V was trimmed by 5 bases and J by 1 base, leaving 8 bases between them. The CDR3 contains 13 residues. In DNA, the CDR3 is TGTGCCAGCAGTCGCACCCCCCAAGAGACCCAGTACTTC. Translation gives CASSRTPQETQYF.

This clone was seen a single time. The rearrangement uses TRBV6-6 and TRBJ2-7; TRBD2 might be the D (6 bases). V lost 7 bases and J 3 bases, leaving 16 bases between the germline ends. Germline loops: CDR1 MNHNY, CDR2 SVGAGI (reference sequence). The CDR3 runs to 14 residues. CDR3 residues: CASNAPGEFYEQYF. As DNA, the CDR3 is TGTGCCAGCAACGCGCCGGGAGAGTTCTACGAGCAGTACTTC.

To note about this clone: The junction shows a germline mismatch at one end, possibly a read error. V and J are TRBV20-1 and TRBJ2-3; D unclear. This CDR3 comprises 11 residues. The germline gives CDR1 DFQATT, CDR2 SNEGSKA (reference sequence). CDR3 residues: CSARVPNTQYF. DNA for the CDR3: TGCAGTGCCAGAGTGCCGAATACGCAGTATTTT.

V and J are TRBV2 and TRBJ2-6; 10 positions agree with TRBD1. The CDR3 extends over 18 amino acids. Germline CDR1 and CDR2: SNHLY and FYNNEI. The ends lost 2 bases at V and 2 bases at J; junction bases unmatched: 6. CDR3 amino acids: CASSEKGQGNAGANVLTF. CDR3 in DNA: TGTGCCAGCAGTGAAAAGGGACAGGGGAATGCTGGGGCCAACGTCCTGACTTTC.

The sample holds a few counts of this clone. J is TRBJ2-3 and V is TRBV2; D is undetermined. The CDR3 is made up of 15 amino acids. The V gene lost 8 bases and the J gene lost 0 bases, with 15 bases spanning the gap. Germline V gene lookup returns CDR1 SNHLY and CDR2 FYNNEI. CDR3 residues: CASGLGRRSTDTQYF. The DNA of the CDR3 is TGTGCCAGCGGCCTAGGGCGGCGAAGCACAGATACGCAGTATTTT. The full variable domain, its missing parts supplied by reference TRBV2 and TRBJ2-3, is EPEVTQTPSHQVTQMGQEVILRCVPISNHLYFYWYRQILGQKVEFLVSFYNNEISEKSEIFDDQFSVERPDGSNFTLKIRSTKLEDSAMYFCASGLGRRSTDTQYFGPGTRLTVL.